Sequencing of this T cell receptor (beta chain) was carried out in a study of post-analysis software for immune sequencing data. Study-wide results and caveats: Included in a set of five TRBV segments more frequent in patients than controls were TRBV5-6, TRBV5-1 and TRBV20-1.

Included in the TCR beta cDNA libraries were unique molecular identifiers. A population of roughly 0.95 to 10 million T cells gave rise to 450,000 to 500,000 cDNA molecules. TCRdb used MiXCR to reprocess the PCR reads, holding one entry per CDR3 protein. This sample carries 650,000 to 850,000 distinct CDR3 sequences, approximately 57% of them seen once, and the ten largest clones take 4.6%. This clonotype was counted a few times. The antigen is undetermined. The V gene end was trimmed by 2 bases and the J gene end by 9 bases; junction bases not matched to a gene: 7. The CDR3 is 14 amino acids. In germline, CDR1 is DFQATT, CDR2 SNEGSKA (reference sequence).

This receptor was obtained from a girl aged 10 to 17 with multiple sclerosis. Sequenced material: blood. The V and J genes are TRBV20-1 and TRBJ2-1; 10 positions match TRBD2. CDR3 loop: CSARHSGRASEQFF. CDR3 coding DNA: TGCAGTGCTAGACACAGCGGGAGGGCCAGTGAGCAGTTCTTC.